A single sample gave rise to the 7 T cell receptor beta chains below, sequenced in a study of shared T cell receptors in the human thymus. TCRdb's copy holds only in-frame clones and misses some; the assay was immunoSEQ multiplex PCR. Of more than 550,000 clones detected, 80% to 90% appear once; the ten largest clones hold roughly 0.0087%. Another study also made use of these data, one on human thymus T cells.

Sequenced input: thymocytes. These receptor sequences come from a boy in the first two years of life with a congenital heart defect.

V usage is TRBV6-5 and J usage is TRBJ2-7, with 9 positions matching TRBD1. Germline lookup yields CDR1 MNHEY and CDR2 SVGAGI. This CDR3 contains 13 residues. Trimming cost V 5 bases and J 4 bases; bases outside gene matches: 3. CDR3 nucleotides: TGTGCCAGCAGTACCGGGACAGGGTACGAGCAGTACTTC. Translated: CASSTGTGYEQYF.

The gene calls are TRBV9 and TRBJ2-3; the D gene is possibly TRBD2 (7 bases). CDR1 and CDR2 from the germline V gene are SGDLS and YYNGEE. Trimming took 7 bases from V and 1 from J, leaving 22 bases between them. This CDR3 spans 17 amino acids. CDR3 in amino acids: CASAWKGGPGGTDTQYF. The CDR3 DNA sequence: TGTGCCAGCGCCTGGAAGGGGGGGCCAGGTGGCACAGATACGCAGTATTTT. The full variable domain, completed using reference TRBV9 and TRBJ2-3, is DSGVTQTPKHLITATGQRVTLRCSPRSGDLSVYWYQQSLDQGLQFLIQYYNGEERAKGNILERFSAQQFPDLHSELNLSSLELGDSALYFCASAWKGGPGGTDTQYFGPGTRLTVL.

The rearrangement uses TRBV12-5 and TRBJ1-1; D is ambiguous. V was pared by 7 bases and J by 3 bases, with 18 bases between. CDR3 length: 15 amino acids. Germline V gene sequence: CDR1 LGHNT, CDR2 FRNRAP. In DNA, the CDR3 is TGTGCTAGTGAAATAGATGAGGGTCGGGACACTGAAGCTTTCTTT. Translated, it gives CASEIDEGRDTEAFF.

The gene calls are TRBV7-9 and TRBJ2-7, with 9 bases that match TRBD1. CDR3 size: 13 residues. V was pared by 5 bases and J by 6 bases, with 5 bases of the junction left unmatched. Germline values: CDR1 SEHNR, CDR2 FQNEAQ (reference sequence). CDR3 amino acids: CASSRTGEGEQYF. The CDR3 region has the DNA TGTGCCAGCAGCCGGACAGGGGAAGGCGAGCAGTACTTC.

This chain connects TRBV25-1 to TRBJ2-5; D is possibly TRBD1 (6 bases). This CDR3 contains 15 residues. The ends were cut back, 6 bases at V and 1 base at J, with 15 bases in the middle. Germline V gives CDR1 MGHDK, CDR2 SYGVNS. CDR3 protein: CASSRQETAQETQYF. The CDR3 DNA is TGTGCCAGCAGCAGACAGGAGACAGCCCAAGAGACCCAGTACTTC. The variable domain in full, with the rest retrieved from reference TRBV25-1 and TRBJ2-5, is EADIYQTPRYLVIGTGKKITLECSQTMGHDKMYWYQQDPGMELHLIHYSYGVNSTEKGDLSSESTVSRIRTEHFPLTLESARPSHTSQYLCASSRQETAQETQYFGPGTRLLVL.

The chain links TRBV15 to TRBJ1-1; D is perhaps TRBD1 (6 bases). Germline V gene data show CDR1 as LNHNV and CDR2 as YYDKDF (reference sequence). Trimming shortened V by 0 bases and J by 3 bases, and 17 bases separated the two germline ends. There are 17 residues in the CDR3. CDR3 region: CATSRDPQGIKYTEAFF. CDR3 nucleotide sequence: TGTGCCACCAGCAGAGATCCCCAGGGGATTAAGTACACTGAAGCTTTCTTT.

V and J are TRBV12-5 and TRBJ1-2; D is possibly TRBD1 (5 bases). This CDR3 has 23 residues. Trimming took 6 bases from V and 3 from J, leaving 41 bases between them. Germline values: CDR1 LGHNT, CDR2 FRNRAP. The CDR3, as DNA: TGTGCTAGTGGAGAGACCCCCGACAGCGAGCAATTGTGTGGCAGCCCCTTGTACTATGGCTACACCTTC. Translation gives CASGETPDSEQLCGSPLYYGYTF.